The rows below give T cell receptor beta chains drawn from one sample of a study of Graves' ophthalmopathy and Graves' hyperthyroidism. MiXCR, applied by TCRdb to the multiplex PCR reads, yields one record per CDR3 protein. The sample gives about 210,000 distinct CDR3 sequences, under 30% of which show up once; 9.1% is in the top ten. Input material: peripheral blood. Receptors were obtained from a man aged 45-65 years with Graves' ophthalmopathy. Each CDR3 is given with its conserved first and last residue. Each record gives: J gene, V gene, clone size, D gene, CDR3 length, CDR3 protein, CDR3 DNA. The D gene is left open where the match is weak. Clone size appears in some rows only: once, few, many, or a class for an expanded clone.

TRBJ1-2 | TRBV6-1 | many | . | 13 | CASRPGGSYGYTF | TGTGCCAGCAGGCCCGGGGGAAGCTATGGCTACACCTTC
TRBJ2-5 | TRBV6-1 | . | TRBD1 | 15 | CASRSHRGRGETQYF | TGTGCCAGCAGGTCCCACAGGGGGCGCGGAGAGACCCAGTACTTC
TRBJ1-2 | TRBV7-9 | many | . | 13 | CASSLEASYGYTF | TGTGCCAGCAGCTTAGAGGCCAGCTATGGCTACACCTTC
TRBJ2-2 | TRBV11-2 | many | . | 16 | CASSPLGAGNTGELFF | TGTGCCAGCAGCCCACTGGGGGCCGGGAACACCGGGGAGCTGTTTTTT
TRBJ1-1 | TRBV24-1 | many | . | 13 | CATSDFLSTEAFF | TGTGCCACCAGTGATTTCTTGAGCACTGAAGCTTTCTTT
TRBJ1-2 | TRBV11-2 | . | . | 17 | CASSLTGHQATNGGYTF | TGTGCCAGCAGCCTTACAGGGCACCAAGCCACAAATGGGGGCTACACCTTC
TRBJ2-7 | TRBV14 | many | TRBD1 | 17 | CASSQGMAYRGNYEQYF | TGTGCCAGCAGCCAAGGGATGGCTTACAGGGGAAACTACGAGCAGTACTTC
TRBJ2-5 | TRBV27 | . | TRBD1 | 14 | CASSRGTGLETQYF | TGTGCCAGCAGCCGGGGGACAGGGCTAGAGACCCAGTACTTC
TRBJ2-5 | TRBV20-1 | many | . | 15 | CSARNSRLAEETQYF | TGCAGTGCTAGGAACTCTAGGCTAGCAGAAGAGACCCAGTACTTC
TRBJ1-5 | TRBV12-3/TRBV12-4 | . | TRBD1 | 15 | CASSRDRAGNQPQHF | TGTGCCAGCAGCCGGGACAGGGCGGGCAATCAGCCCCAGCATTTT
TRBJ2-2 | TRBV12-3/TRBV12-4 | . | TRBD2 | 15 | CASRNRGGNTGELFF | TGTGCCAGCCGCAATCGGGGGGGGAACACCGGGGAGCTGTTTTTT
TRBJ1-5 | TRBV6-1 | many | . | 18 | CASSELLDNYGIRQPQHF | TGTGCCAGCAGTGAGTTATTGGACAATTACGGCATTCGTCAGCCCCAGCATTTT
TRBJ1-2 | TRBV7-9 | many | TRBD1 | 15 | CASSLLGQGAYGYTF | TGTGCCAGCAGCCTACTAGGACAGGGGGCATATGGCTACACCTTC
TRBJ2-7 | TRBV20-1 | many | TRBD1 | 13 | CSASPGQGHEQYF | TGCAGTGCGAGTCCGGGACAGGGGCATGAGCAGTACTTC
TRBJ2-2 | TRBV4-1 | many | . | 14 | CASRRQPNTGELFF | TGCGCCAGCAGACGGCAGCCGAACACCGGGGAGCTGTTTTTT
TRBJ2-7 | TRBV28 | . | . | 14 | CASSPSGQPYEQYF | TGTGCCAGCAGTCCCTCCGGACAGCCCTACGAGCAGTACTTC
TRBJ2-5 | TRBV20-1 | many | TRBD2 | 14 | CSATASGRVETQYF | TGCAGTGCTACCGCGTCAGGGAGGGTCGAGACCCAGTACTTC
TRBJ2-2 | TRBV5-1 | many | . | 13 | CASSQQGIGELFF | TGCGCCAGCAGCCAACAGGGCATCGGGGAGCTGTTTTTT
TRBJ2-3 | TRBV7-9 | many | . | 12 | CASSPQGDTQYF | TGTGCCAGCAGCCCTCAGGGAGATACGCAGTATTTT
TRBJ2-7 | TRBV29-1 | . | TRBD1 | 13 | CSVGQGASYEQYF | TGCAGCGTTGGTCAGGGGGCGTCCTACGAGCAGTACTTC
TRBJ1-6 | TRBV18 | many | . | 13 | CASSREPDSPLHF | TGTGCCAGCTCACGCGAACCCGATTCACCCCTCCACTTT
TRBJ1-6 | TRBV27 | many | . | 16 | CASSLQGIPYNSPLHF | TGTGCCAGCAGTTTACAGGGGATCCCCTATAATTCACCCCTCCACTTT
TRBJ1-6 | TRBV9 | once | TRBD1 | 14 | CASSEDRWESPLHF | TGTGCCAGCAGCGAGGACAGGTGGGAGTCACCCCTCCACTTT
TRBJ2-7 | TRBV10-3 | . | TRBD2 | 16 | CAISPGTSGSQLEQYF | TGTGCCATCAGTCCCGGGACTAGCGGGAGTCAACTGGAGCAGTACTTC
TRBJ2-7 | TRBV7-9 | many | TRBD1 | 12 | CASTDRAYEQYF | TGTGCCAGCACAGACAGGGCCTACGAGCAGTACTTC
TRBJ2-5 | TRBV28 | many | . | 14 | CASSPGDLEETQYF | TGTGCCAGCAGCCCTGGGGACTTAGAAGAGACCCAGTACTTC
TRBJ2-2 | TRBV6-1 | many | . | 13 | CASSDTNTGELFF | TGTGCCAGCAGTGACACCAACACCGGGGAGCTGTTTTTT